The text below deals with one TCR beta chain. Its antigen is unknown. The data were taken from a study of untreated major depressive disorder. Study-wide points: TRBV05-01 (Vbeta 5.1) usage was higher in CD4+ T cells of depressed patients than controls.

The V end lost 6 bases, the J end lost 9 bases, and 11 bases lay between the germline ends. Germline V lookup: CDR1 SNHLY, CDR2 FYNNEI. The CDR3 has 11 amino acids. Profiled with immunoSEQ multiplex PCR; TCRdb holds only in-frame clones, not every one. Of under 30,000 clones in the sample, around 90% were seen once. The chain uses TRBV2 and TRBJ2-5; D remains unclear. Sequenced sample: CD4+ T cells from PBMCs. The sequence came from a woman between 25 and 40 years old with major depressive disorder. The CDR3 DNA sequence: TGTGCCAGCAGCCTTGACCCGGCCCAGTACTTC. Its translation is CASSLDPAQYF.